These 3 T cell receptor beta chains share one sample of origin, sequenced in a study of cytomegalovirus exposure and HLA in healthy donors (dated by TCRdb to about 2017). The method was the immunoSEQ multiplex PCR assay. For the multiplex PCR, a mixture combining 60 forward primers for TCR Vbeta segments and 13 reverse primers for TCR Jbeta segments was used. Not all clones reach the TCRdb copy of this immuneACCESS table, which keeps in-frame sequences only. Checked studies attribute under half of the gap to unresolved V genes and leave the rest unexplained. This sample's table carries 56,000 or so clones. Approximately 2.1% of the sample rests with the top ten. Source material: PBMCs. The receptors shown here come from a female donor in good health and CMV-seronegative.

The rearrangement links TRBV28 to TRBJ2-7; D is unclear. This CDR3 comprises 12 residues. CDR1 is MDHEN, CDR2 SYDVKM, per germline. V was pared by 3 bases and J by 4 bases, with 7 bases between. Here the CDR3 reads CASSLGRYEQYF. CDR3 nucleotides: TGTGCCAGCAGTTTGGGCCGGTACGAGCAGTACTTC.

V gene TRBV30 combines with J gene TRBJ1-3; no reliable D call. V lost 3 bases and J lost 5, with 14 bases in between. This CDR3 spans 14 amino acids. The germline V gene encodes CDR1 GTSNPN and CDR2 SVGIG (reference sequence). The CDR3 loop is CAWRDSLGRNTIYF. CDR3 bases: TGTGCCTGGAGGGACTCCCTCGGGAGAAACACCATATATTTT.

The chain employs TRBV18 and TRBJ1-1; 11 positions agree with TRBD1. V lost 5 bases to trimming and J lost 4 bases; unmatched junction nucleotides: 3. The CDR3 sequence is 14 residues long. The V gene's germline CDR1 is KGHSH and CDR2 LQKENI. The CDR3 region has the DNA TGTGCCAGCTCAGGACAGGGGGCAGGCACTGAAGCTTTCTTT. The encoded protein is CASSGQGAGTEAFF.